The TCR beta chain under discussion was sequenced for a study of T cell responses to AZD1222 COVID-19 vaccine. TCRdb's table, derived via immunoSEQ multiplex PCR, lists solely in-frame clones and lacks some. This sample yields about 90,000 clones, of which under 95% are seen a single time; 5.2% belongs to the top ten. This CDR3 spans 16 amino acids. From germline, CDR1 is PRHDT and CDR2 FYEKMQ (reference sequence). With 2 bases removed from V and 3 bases from J, the gap between germline ends came to 17 bases. This rearrangement joins TRBV13 to TRBJ2-7, with D maybe TRBD2 (7 bases). The source is an adult in good health. Material: peripheral blood, obtained on day 0 of MenACWY control vaccination. In DNA form, the CDR3 reads TGTGCCAGCAGCTTAAGCGGGGAGGGGGGCGGCTACGAGCAGTACTTC. Translating gives CASSLSGEGGGYEQYF. Complete variable domain (other parts from reference TRBV13 and TRBJ2-7): AAGVIQSPRHLIKEKRETATLKCYPIPRHDTVYWYQQGPGQDPQFLISFYEKMQSDKGSIPDRFSAQQFSDYHSELNMSSLELGDSALYFCASSLSGEGGGYEQYFGPGTRLTVT.